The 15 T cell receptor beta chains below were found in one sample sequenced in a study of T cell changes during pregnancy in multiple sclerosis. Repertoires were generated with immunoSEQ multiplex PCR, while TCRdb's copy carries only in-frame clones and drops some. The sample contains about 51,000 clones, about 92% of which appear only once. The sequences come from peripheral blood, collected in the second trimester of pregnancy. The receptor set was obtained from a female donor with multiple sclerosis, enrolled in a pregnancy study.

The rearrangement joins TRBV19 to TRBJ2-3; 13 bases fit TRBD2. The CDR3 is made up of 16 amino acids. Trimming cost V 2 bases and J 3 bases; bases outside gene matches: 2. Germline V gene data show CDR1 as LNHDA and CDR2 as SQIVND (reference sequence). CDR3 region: CASSIKGLAGTDTQYF. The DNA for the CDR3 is TGTGCCAGTAGTATAAAGGGACTAGCGGGGACAGATACGCAGTATTTT.

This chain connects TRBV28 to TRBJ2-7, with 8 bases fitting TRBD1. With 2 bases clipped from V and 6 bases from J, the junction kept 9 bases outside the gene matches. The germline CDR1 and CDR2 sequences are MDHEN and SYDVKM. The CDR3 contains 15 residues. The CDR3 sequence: CASSLDRTGWSEQYF. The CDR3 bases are TGTGCCAGCAGTTTAGATAGGACAGGGTGGTCCGAGCAGTACTTC.

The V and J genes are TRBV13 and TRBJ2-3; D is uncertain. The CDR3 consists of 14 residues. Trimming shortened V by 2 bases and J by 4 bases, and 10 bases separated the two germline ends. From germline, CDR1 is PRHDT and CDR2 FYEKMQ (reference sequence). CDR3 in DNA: TGTGCCAGCAGCTTATCAGCGCTTTCAGATACGCAGTATTTT. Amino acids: CASSLSALSDTQYF.

The CDR3 coding sequence is TGTGCCAGCAGCTTAGTGGGGACTAAGTACGAGCAGTACTTC. As protein: CASSLVGTKYEQYF. This sequence joins TRBV11-2 and TRBJ2-7, with TRBD2 matching over 7 bases. Germline lookup yields CDR1 SGHAT and CDR2 FQNNGV. This CDR3 spans 14 amino acids. Germline trimming cut 1 base from V and 4 bases from J; bases unmatched to any gene: 4. Full variable domain (remainder filled in from reference TRBV11-2 and TRBJ2-7): EAGVAQSPRYKIIEKRQSVAFWCNPISGHATLYWYQQILGQGPKLLIQFQNNGVVDDSQLPKDRFSAERLKGVDSTLKIQPAKLEDSAVYLCASSLVGTKYEQYFGPGTRLTVT.

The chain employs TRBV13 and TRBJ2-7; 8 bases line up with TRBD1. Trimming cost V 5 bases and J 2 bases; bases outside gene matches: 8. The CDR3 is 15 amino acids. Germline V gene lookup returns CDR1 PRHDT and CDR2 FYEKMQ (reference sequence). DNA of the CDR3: TGTGCCAGCAGCCGAACAGGACAGGGTACCTACGAGCAGTACTTC. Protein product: CASSRTGQGTYEQYF.

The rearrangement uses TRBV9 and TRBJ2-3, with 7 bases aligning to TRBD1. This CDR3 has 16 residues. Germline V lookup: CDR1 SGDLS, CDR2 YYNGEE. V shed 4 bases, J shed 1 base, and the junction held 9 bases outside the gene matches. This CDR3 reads CASSPWDSYRTDTQYF. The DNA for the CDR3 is TGTGCCAGCAGCCCATGGGACAGCTATCGCACAGATACGCAGTATTTT.

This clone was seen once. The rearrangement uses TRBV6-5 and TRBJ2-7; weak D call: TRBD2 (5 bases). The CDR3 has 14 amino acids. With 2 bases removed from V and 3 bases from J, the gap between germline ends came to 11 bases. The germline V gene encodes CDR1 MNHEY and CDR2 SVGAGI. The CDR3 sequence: CASSYSGSSYEQYF. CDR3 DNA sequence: TGTGCCAGCAGTTACAGTGGGAGTAGCTACGAGCAGTACTTC.

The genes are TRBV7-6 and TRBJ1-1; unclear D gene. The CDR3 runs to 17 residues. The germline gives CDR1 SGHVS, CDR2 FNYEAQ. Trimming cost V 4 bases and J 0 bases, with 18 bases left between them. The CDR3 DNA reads TGTGCCAGCAGCTCGGTAGGGAGAGGTCGGTTGAACACTGAAGCTTTCTTT. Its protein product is CASSSVGRGRLNTEAFF.

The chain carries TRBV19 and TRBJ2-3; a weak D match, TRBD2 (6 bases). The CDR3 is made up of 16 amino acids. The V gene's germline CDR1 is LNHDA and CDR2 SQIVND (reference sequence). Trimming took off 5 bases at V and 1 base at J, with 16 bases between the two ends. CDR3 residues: CASSPIPGEGTDTQYF. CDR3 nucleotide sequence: TGTGCCAGTAGTCCAATACCGGGAGAGGGCACAGATACGCAGTATTTT. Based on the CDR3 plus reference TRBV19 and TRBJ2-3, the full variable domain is DGGITQSPKYLFRKEGQNVTLSCEQNLNHDAMYWYRQDPGQGLRLIYYSQIVNDFQKGDIAEGYSVSREKKESFPLTVTSAQKNPTAFYLCASSPIPGEGTDTQYFGPGTRLTVL.

The DNA for the CDR3 is TGTGCCAGCAGCCCCTATAGCGGGGGGGACTACGAGCAGTACTTC. Protein: CASSPYSGGDYEQYF. The chain couples TRBV11-3 to TRBJ2-7; 11 positions match TRBD2. After removal of 5 bases from V and 3 bases from J, the junction contained 6 bases not matched to a gene. CDR3 length equals 15 residues. Germline CDR1 and CDR2: SGHNT and YENEEA.

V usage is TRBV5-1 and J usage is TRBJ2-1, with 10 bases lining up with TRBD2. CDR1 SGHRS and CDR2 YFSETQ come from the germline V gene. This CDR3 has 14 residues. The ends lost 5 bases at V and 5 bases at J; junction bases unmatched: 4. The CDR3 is CASRWTSGNNEQFF. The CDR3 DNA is TGCGCCAGCAGGTGGACTAGCGGAAACAATGAGCAGTTCTTC. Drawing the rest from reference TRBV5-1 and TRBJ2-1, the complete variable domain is KAGVTQTPRYLIKTRGQQVTLSCSPISGHRSVSWYQQTPGQGLQFLFEYFSETQRNKGNFPGRFSGRQFSNSRSEMNVSTLELGDSALYLCASRWTSGNNEQFFGPGTRLTVL.

The CDR3 coding sequence is TGTGCCAGCAACCGACAGGTTAATGAAAAACTGTTTTTT. This gives the protein CASNRQVNEKLFF. This chain joins TRBV7-9 and TRBJ1-4; D perhaps matches TRBD1 (6 bases). V was trimmed by 7 bases and J by 4 bases, leaving 10 bases between them. The CDR3 is 13 amino acids. Germline V gene lookup returns CDR1 SEHNR and CDR2 FQNEAQ (reference sequence). Combining the CDR3 with reference TRBV7-9 and TRBJ1-4 gives the whole variable domain DTGVSQNPRHKITKRGQNVTFRCDPISEHNRLYWYRQTLGQGPEFLTYFQNEAQLEKSRLLSDRFSAERPKGSFSTLEIQRTEQGDSAMYLCASNRQVNEKLFFGSGTQLSVL.

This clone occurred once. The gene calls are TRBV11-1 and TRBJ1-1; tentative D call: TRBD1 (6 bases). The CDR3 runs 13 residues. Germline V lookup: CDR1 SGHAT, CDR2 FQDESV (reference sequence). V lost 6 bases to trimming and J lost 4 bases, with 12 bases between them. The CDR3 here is CASRPQGVTEAFF. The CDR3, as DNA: TGTGCCAGCAGGCCACAGGGCGTCACTGAAGCTTTCTTT. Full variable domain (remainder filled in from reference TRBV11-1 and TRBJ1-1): EAEVAQSPRYKITEKSQAVAFWCDPISGHATLYWYRQILGQGPELLVQFQDESVVDDSQLPKDRFSAERLKGVDSTLKIQPAELGDSAMYLCASRPQGVTEAFFGQGTRLTVV.

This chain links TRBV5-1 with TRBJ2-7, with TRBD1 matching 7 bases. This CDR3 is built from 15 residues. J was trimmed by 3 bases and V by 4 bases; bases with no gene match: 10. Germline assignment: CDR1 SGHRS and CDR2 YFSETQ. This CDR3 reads CASSQRQGTHYEQYF. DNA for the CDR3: TGCGCCAGCAGCCAGCGACAGGGAACTCACTACGAGCAGTACTTC.

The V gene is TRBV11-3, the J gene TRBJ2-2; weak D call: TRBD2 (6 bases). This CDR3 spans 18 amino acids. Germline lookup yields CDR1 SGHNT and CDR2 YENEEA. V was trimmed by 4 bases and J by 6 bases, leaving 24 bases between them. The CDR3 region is CASSSLRDLGGRSGELFF. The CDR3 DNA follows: TGTGCCAGCAGCTCACTTAGGGACCTCGGAGGGCGGTCCGGGGAGCTGTTTTTT. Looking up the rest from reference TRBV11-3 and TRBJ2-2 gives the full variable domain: EAGVVQSPRYKIIEKKQPVAFWCNPISGHNTLYWYLQNLGQGPELLIRYENEEAVDDSQLPKDRFSAERLKGVDSTLKIQPAELGDSAVYLCASSSLRDLGGRSGELFFGEGSRLTVL.